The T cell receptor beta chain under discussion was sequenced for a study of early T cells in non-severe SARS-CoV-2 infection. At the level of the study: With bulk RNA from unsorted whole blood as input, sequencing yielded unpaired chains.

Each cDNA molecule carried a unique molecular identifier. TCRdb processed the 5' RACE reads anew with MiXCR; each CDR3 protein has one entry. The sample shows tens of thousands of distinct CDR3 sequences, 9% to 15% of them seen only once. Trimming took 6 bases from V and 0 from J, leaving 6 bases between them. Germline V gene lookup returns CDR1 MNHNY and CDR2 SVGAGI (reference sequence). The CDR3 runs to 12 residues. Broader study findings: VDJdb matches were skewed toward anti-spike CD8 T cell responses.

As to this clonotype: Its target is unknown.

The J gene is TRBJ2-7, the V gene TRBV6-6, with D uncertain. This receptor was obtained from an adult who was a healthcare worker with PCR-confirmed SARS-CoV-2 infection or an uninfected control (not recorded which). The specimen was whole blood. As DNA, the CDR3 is TGTGCCAGCAGGGAGTTCTCCTACGAGCAGTACTTC. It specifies CASREFSYEQYF.